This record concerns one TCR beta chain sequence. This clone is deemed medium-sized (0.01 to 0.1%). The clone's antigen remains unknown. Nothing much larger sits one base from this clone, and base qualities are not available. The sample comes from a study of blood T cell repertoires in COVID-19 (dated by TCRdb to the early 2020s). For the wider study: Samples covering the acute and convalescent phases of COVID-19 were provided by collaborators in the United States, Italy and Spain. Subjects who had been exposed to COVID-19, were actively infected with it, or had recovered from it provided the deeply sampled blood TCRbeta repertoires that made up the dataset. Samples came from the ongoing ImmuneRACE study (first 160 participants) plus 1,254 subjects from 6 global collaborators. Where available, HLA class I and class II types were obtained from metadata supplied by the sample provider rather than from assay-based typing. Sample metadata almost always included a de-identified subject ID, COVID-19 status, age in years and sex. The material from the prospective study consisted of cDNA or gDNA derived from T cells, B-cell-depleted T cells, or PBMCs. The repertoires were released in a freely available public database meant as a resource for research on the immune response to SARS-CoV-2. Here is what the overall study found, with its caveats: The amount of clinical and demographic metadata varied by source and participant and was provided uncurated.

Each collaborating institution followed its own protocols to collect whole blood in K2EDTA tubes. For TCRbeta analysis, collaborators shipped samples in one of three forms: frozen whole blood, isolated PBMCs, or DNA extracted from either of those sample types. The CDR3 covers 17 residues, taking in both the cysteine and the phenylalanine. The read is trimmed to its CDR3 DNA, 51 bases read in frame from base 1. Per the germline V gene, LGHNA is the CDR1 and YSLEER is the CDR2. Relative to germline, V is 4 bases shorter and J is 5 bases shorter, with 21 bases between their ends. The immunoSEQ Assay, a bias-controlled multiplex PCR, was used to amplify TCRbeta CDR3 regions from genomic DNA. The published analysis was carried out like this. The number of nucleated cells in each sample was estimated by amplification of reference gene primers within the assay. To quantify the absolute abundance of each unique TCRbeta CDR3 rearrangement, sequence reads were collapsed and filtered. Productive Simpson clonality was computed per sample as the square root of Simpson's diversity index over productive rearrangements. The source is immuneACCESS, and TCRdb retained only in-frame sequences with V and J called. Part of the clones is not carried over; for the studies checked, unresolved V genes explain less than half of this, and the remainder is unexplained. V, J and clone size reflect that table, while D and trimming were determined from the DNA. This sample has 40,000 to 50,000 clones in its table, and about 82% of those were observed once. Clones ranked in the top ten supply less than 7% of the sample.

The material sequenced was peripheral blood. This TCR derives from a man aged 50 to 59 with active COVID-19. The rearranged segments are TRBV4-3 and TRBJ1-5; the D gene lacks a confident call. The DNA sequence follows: TGCGCCAGCAGCCCCATCTTTACAGAGATAATTCATCAGCCCCAGCATTTT. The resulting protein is CASSPIFTEIIHQPQHF.